The next 27 T cell receptor beta chains were all read from a single sample in a study of cytomegalovirus exposure and HLA in healthy donors. Amplification used 60 Vbeta primers and 13 Jbeta primers. Sequenced by immunoSEQ multiplex PCR; TCRdb stores in-frame clones only, minus some. The sample gives about 83,000 clones, approximately 80% of which show up once; about 2% is in the top ten. The source material was PBMCs. The receptors come from a woman between 25 and 40 years old in good health and CMV-seronegative.

This chain joins TRBV12-5 and TRBJ2-1, with 13 bases lining up with TRBD2. This CDR3 region has 15 residues. Trimming took 2 bases from V and 8 from J; bases not matched to a gene: 3. Germline-derived CDR1 and CDR2 are LGHNT and FRNRAP. The CDR3 DNA follows: TGTGCTAGTGGTTTGACTAGCGGGAGGGCCTATGAGCAGTTCTTC. This sequence encodes CASGLTSGRAYEQFF.

This clone was seen a handful of times. The chain carries TRBV2 and TRBJ2-3; 12 bases are shared with TRBD2. V shed 3 bases, J shed 6 bases, and the junction held 10 bases outside the gene matches. The CDR3 runs to 17 residues. Germline CDR1 and CDR2: SNHLY and FYNNEI. The CDR3 here is CASSDLGLAGLRDTQYF. DNA for the CDR3: TGTGCCAGCAGTGATCTGGGACTAGCGGGCCTCAGGGATACGCAGTATTTT. Variable domain in full (rest from reference TRBV2 and TRBJ2-3): EPEVTQTPSHQVTQMGQEVILRCVPISNHLYFYWYRQILGQKVEFLVSFYNNEISEKSEIFDDQFSVERPDGSNFTLKIRSTKLEDSAMYFCASSDLGLAGLRDTQYFGPGTRLTVL.

CDR3 DNA: TGTGCCAGCAGTTTATTAGGGGCAACAGGAGGGACCGGGGAGCTGTTTTTT. This sequence encodes CASSLLGATGGTGELFF. The V call is TRBV28, the J call TRBJ2-2; tentative D call: TRBD2 (6 bases). The germline V gene has CDR1 MDHEN and CDR2 SYDVKM. The V gene lost 1 base and the J gene lost 5 bases, with 17 bases spanning the gap. CDR3 size: 17 residues. Full variable domain (missing parts from reference TRBV28 and TRBJ2-2): DVKVTQSSRYLVKRTGEKVFLECVQDMDHENMFWYRQDPGLGLRLIYFSYDVKMKEKGDIPEGYSVSREKKERFSLILESASTNQTSMYLCASSLLGATGGTGELFFGEGSRLTVL.

This chain joins TRBV7-9 and TRBJ1-2; D gene unclear. Trimming took off 8 bases at V and 0 bases at J, with 16 bases between the two ends. There are 15 residues in the CDR3. Germline CDR1 and CDR2: SEHNR and FQNEAQ (reference sequence). DNA for the CDR3: TGTGCCAGCGAGGCCTCCCTACCATCTAACTATGGCTACACCTTC. Its protein product is CASEASLPSNYGYTF.

This clone was seen a single time. The gene calls are TRBV9 and TRBJ2-5, with 8 positions matching TRBD2. Looked up from germline, CDR1 is SGDLS and CDR2 is YYNGEE. The CDR3 length is 15 residues. V lost 3 bases to trimming and J lost 1 base; unmatched junction nucleotides: 5. CDR3 protein: CASSDGTRLQETQYF. The CDR3 nucleotides read TGTGCCAGCAGCGATGGGACTAGACTCCAAGAGACCCAGTACTTC.

The chain employs TRBV28 and TRBJ1-6; unclear D gene. Germline V CDR1 and CDR2: MDHEN, SYDVKM. The ends were cut back, 5 bases at V and 2 bases at J, with 13 bases in the middle. The CDR3 runs to 16 residues. CDR3 in amino acids: CASSLEASAYNSPLHF. The CDR3 DNA reads TGTGCCAGCAGTCTCGAGGCATCTGCCTATAATTCACCCCTCCACTTT.

The V call is TRBV11-3, the J call TRBJ2-1; TRBD2 agrees at 10 bases. Germline V gene sequence: CDR1 SGHNT, CDR2 YENEEA. This CDR3 region has 17 residues. V trimming: 5 bases; J trimming: 7 bases; junction bases outside the gene matches: 14. This CDR3 reads CASSRTIRLAGSNEQFF. In nucleotides, the CDR3 is TGTGCCAGCAGCCGGACGATCAGACTAGCGGGTTCAAATGAGCAGTTCTTC.

A few counts support this clone. This sequence joins TRBV7-2 and TRBJ2-2; 8 bases are shared with TRBD2. Trimming at V came to 6 bases and at J to 5 bases, leaving 5 bases not matched to a gene. Germline CDR1 is SGHTA and CDR2 is FQGNSA. This CDR3 spans 14 amino acids. The CDR3: CASRTGGLTGELFF. For the CDR3, the DNA is TGTGCCAGCAGGACGGGAGGGCTTACCGGGGAGCTGTTTTTT.

This CDR3 is CASGIAGGLGETQYF. In DNA form, the CDR3 reads TGTGCCAGCGGAATAGCGGGAGGGCTCGGGGAGACCCAGTACTTC. The V and J genes are TRBV2 and TRBJ2-5; 11 bases are a match to TRBD2. Trimming at V came to 8 bases and at J to 5 bases, leaving 10 bases not matched to a gene. This CDR3 region has 15 residues. Germline CDR1 reads SNHLY; CDR2 reads FYNNEI.

V and J are TRBV6-6 and TRBJ1-1, with D unclear. This CDR3 contains 14 residues. Trimming left V 6 bases short and J 4 bases short, with 15 bases between. CDR1 MNHNY and CDR2 SVGAGI come from the germline V gene (reference sequence). The CDR3 coding sequence is TGTGCCAGCAGCCCCAGGTCAGGAGGCACTGAAGCTTTCTTT. It translates to CASSPRSGGTEAFF.

This chain links TRBV7-9 with TRBJ2-6; TRBD1 matches at 7 bases. Germline V gene sequence: CDR1 SEHNR, CDR2 FQNEAQ (reference sequence). The CDR3 length is 16 residues. V was clipped by 4 bases and J by 1 base; unmatched bases: 4. In DNA form, the CDR3 reads TGTGCCAGCAGCTCGACGACAGGGTCTGGGGCCAACGTCCTGACTTTC. This codes for CASSSTTGSGANVLTF.

The chain recombines TRBV5-1 with TRBJ1-5; 10 nucleotides align to TRBD1. From germline, CDR1 is SGHRS and CDR2 YFSETQ. The ends lost 0 bases at V and 9 bases at J; junction bases unmatched: 12. The CDR3 contains 17 residues. The CDR3 DNA reads TGCGCCAGCAGCTTGGAACCGACAGGGGGCAACCCGGCGCCCCAGCATTTT. Residues: CASSLEPTGGNPAPQHF.

This chain uses TRBV19 with TRBJ2-1; weak D call: TRBD1 (6 bases). With 6 bases removed from V and 8 bases from J, the gap between germline ends came to 8 bases. The germline gives CDR1 LNHDA, CDR2 SQIVND (reference sequence). This CDR3 region has 11 residues. CDR3 sequence (DNA): TGTGCCAGTAGGACAGGTTATGAGCAGTTCTTC. Translation gives CASRTGYEQFF.

The V and J genes are TRBV13 and TRBJ2-3; 7 bases map to TRBD2. The trim removed 0 bases at V and 6 bases at J, leaving 6 bases unmatched. The CDR3 totals 15 residues. The germline gives CDR1 PRHDT, CDR2 FYEKMQ (reference sequence). This chain's CDR3 is CASSLGGRKLDTQYF. The DNA for the CDR3 is TGTGCCAGCAGCTTAGGCGGGAGGAAATTGGATACGCAGTATTTT.

This chain uses TRBV6-6 with TRBJ1-2, with 7 bases that match TRBD1. The CDR3 is 13 amino acids. V dropped 6 bases and J dropped 4; count of bases not matched to a gene: 5. Germline V gives CDR1 MNHNY, CDR2 SVGAGI (reference sequence). The CDR3 region is CASSGGTAYGYTF. CDR3 DNA sequence: TGTGCCAGCAGCGGTGGGACAGCCTATGGCTACACCTTC.

The V call is TRBV29-1, the J call TRBJ2-7; D might be TRBD2 (5 bases). V was trimmed by 3 bases and J by 2 bases, leaving 14 bases between them. Germline CDR1 is SQVTM and CDR2 is ANQGSEA. CDR3 length: 14 amino acids. The CDR3 coding sequence is TGCAGCGTTGAGCGGAGCGGCAGTACCTACGAGCAGTACTTC. It specifies CSVERSGSTYEQYF.

This clone was detected only once. V gene TRBV7-2 combines with J gene TRBJ2-1; a possible D gene is TRBD2 (6 bases). Germline V gene data show CDR1 as SGHTA and CDR2 as FQGNSA. The CDR3 contains 15 residues. Trimming removed 9 bases from V and 4 bases from J, with 19 bases in between. The CDR3 protein is CARSPRAGSYNEQFF. CDR3 DNA: TGTGCCAGATCCCCCAGGGCGGGATCATACAATGAGCAGTTCTTC.

Concerning this clone itself: At one boundary the junction diverges from the germline segment, which might be a read error. This chain uses TRBV5-1 with TRBJ2-1; TRBD2 might be the D (6 bases). Germline V gene lookup returns CDR1 SGHRS and CDR2 YFSETQ. This CDR3 region has 15 residues. CDR3 nucleotides: TGTGCCAGCAGCAGGGACTTACTGCCCTACAATGAGCAGTTCTTC. The encoded protein is CASSRDLLPYNEQFF.

Only a few counts were recorded for this clone. The J gene is TRBJ2-7, the V gene TRBV7-2, with D perhaps TRBD1 (6 bases). The germline CDR1 and CDR2 sequences are SGHTA and FQGNSA. The CDR3 sequence is 13 residues long. Trimming shortened V by 5 bases and J by 1 base, and 9 bases separated the two germline ends. CDR3 loop: CASSTQGSYEQYF. The CDR3 DNA sequence: TGTGCCAGCAGCACCCAGGGGTCCTACGAGCAGTACTTC.

This chain links TRBV5-1 with TRBJ2-2; tentative D call: TRBD2 (6 bases). The germline V gene has CDR1 SGHRS and CDR2 YFSETQ. The CDR3 consists of 16 residues. Trimming pared 0 bases from V and 2 bases from J, leaving 11 bases between. The CDR3 sequence: CASSLVGTANTGELFF. CDR3 bases: TGCGCCAGCAGCTTGGTAGGGACTGCAAACACCGGGGAGCTGTTTTTT.

The chain links TRBV25-1 to TRBJ1-3, with unresolved D. V shed 3 bases and J shed 4 bases, with 7 bases lying between them. There are 13 residues in the CDR3. Germline CDR1 and CDR2: MGHDK and SYGVNS. CDR3: CASSDPFGNTIYF. CDR3 nucleotide sequence: TGTGCCAGCAGTGACCCCTTCGGAAACACCATATATTTT.

DNA of the CDR3: TGTGCCAGCAGTGAAGCGATAGGACAGGGTTATAGCAATCAGCCCCAGCATTTT. Translation: CASSEAIGQGYSNQPQHF. The chain has TRBV6-1 and TRBJ1-5; TRBD1 matches at 8 bases. The germline V gene has CDR1 MNHNS and CDR2 SASEGT. The CDR3 consists of 18 residues. V trimming: 0 bases; J trimming: 0 bases; junction bases outside the gene matches: 7.

The J gene is TRBJ1-2, the V gene TRBV29-1; 8 bases are shared with TRBD1. Germline values: CDR1 SQVTM, CDR2 ANQGSEA. The CDR3 is made up of 14 amino acids. Losses at the gene ends were 4 bases for V and 3 bases for J; bases not matched to a gene: 7. CDR3 protein: CSVGVPGQDYGYTF. In nucleotides, the CDR3 is TGCAGCGTTGGTGTCCCGGGACAGGACTATGGCTACACCTTC.

This clone was seen only a few times. The chain uses TRBV2 and TRBJ2-5; D unresolved. Trimming shortened V by 8 bases and J by 4 bases, and 11 bases separated the two germline ends. Germline-derived CDR1 and CDR2 are SNHLY and FYNNEI. The CDR3 is 12 residues long. CDR3 loop: CASRLRRETQYF. The CDR3 region has the DNA TGTGCCAGCCGCCTTAGGAGAGAGACCCAGTACTTC.

A few counts support this clone. CDR3 nucleotide sequence: TGTGCCAGCAGCCCTCGGGCTGAAGCTTTCTTT. Its protein product is CASSPRAEAFF. This rearrangement joins TRBV6-6 to TRBJ1-1; no firm D call. The CDR3 contains 11 residues. V gave up 6 bases and J gave up 6 bases, with 8 bases separating them. The V gene's germline CDR1 is MNHNY and CDR2 SVGAGI (reference sequence).

The rearrangement uses TRBV2 and TRBJ1-1, with 7 bases matching TRBD1. V dropped 9 bases and J dropped 0; count of bases not matched to a gene: 4. This CDR3 spans 13 amino acids. Germline V CDR1 and CDR2: SNHLY, FYNNEI. CDR3 coding DNA: TGTGCCAGACAGGGACAGATGAACACTGAAGCTTTCTTT. Translating gives CARQGQMNTEAFF.

This chain links TRBV28 with TRBJ2-7; TRBD1 is a possible D gene (5 bases). CDR1 is MDHEN, CDR2 SYDVKM, per germline. Trimming cost V 7 bases and J 1 base, with 14 bases left between them. This CDR3 is built from 14 residues. In nucleotides, the CDR3 is TGTGCCAGCATGGGGCACGTCCCATCCTACGAGCAGTACTTC. It is translated as CASMGHVPSYEQYF.